This entry is about one T cell receptor beta chain. Its antigen remains unidentified. No much larger clone exists at a distance of one base, and base qualities are not known. RNA was extracted using the RNeasy kit, and about 0.5 to 1 microgram was reverse transcribed with random hexamers. TCR beta CDR3 regions were amplified with the immunoSEQ multiplex PCR assay covering 54 Vbeta and 13 Jbeta segments. Bias from PCR amplification was corrected by using a synthetic template baseline for primer optimization and for computational correction. As for the original processing: Only productive sequences were kept, with reads annotated to V, D and J genes according to IMGT and analyzed in immunoSEQ Analyzer. Clonality was computed as one minus Shannon entropy normalized by log2 of the number of productive unique sequences. For each patient and control, public and private clones were evaluated within the 100 most prevalent clones. Clones were defined as Susac-specific if absent from the healthy and MS cohorts, from 1052 published viral clones and from other ImmuneACCESS disease sequences. The public sequencing data were trimmed at Q25 with fastp and processed into clonotypes with MiXCR by TCRdb, which kept only in-frame beta chains. Under each unique CDR3 protein, matching rows form one entry showing the most common genes and DNA. The V and J calls, along with clone size, are taken from TCRdb and not from the paper's own processing. The sample table shows about 300,000 distinct CDR3 sequences, and 65% to 90% are seen once. The leading ten clones occupy roughly 0.21% of the sample.

V was cut back by 3 bases and J by 2 bases, leaving a gap of 8 bases between them. Based on the germline V gene, the CDR1 and CDR2 sequences are LGHNA and YNFKEQ. The CDR3 holds 13 amino acids from the cysteine to the phenylalanine. Only the CDR3 part of the read is kept: 39 bases, read in frame from the first base. The data were obtained in a study of CD8 T cells in Susac syndrome (dated by TCRdb to the late 2010s). Background for the entire study: Whether CD8+ T cell activation and differentiation in Susac syndrome was antigen driven was tested using repertoire sequencing. The clonality of the CD8+ T cell repertoire was compared across more than 9 healthy donors, about 14 Susac syndrome patients and 15 multiple sclerosis patients.

Peripheral blood CD8+ and CD4+ T cells from healthy donors, Susac syndrome patients and multiple sclerosis patients were profiled using high-throughput TCR beta sequencing. Multiple sclerosis controls were treatment-naive patients with stable or active relapsing-remitting disease fulfilling revised McDonald criteria. Bulk CD8+ and CD4+ T cells were purified by magnetic negative isolation, while CD8+ TEMRA cells were enriched using FACS. Blood was drawn into EDTA tubes, processed within 24 hours, and PBMCs were isolated by density gradient centrifugation. PBMCs intended for TCR sequencing were cryopreserved in liquid nitrogen and were subsequently thawed in a 37 degrees C water bath. The sorted or isolated CD4+, CD8+ and CD8+ TEMRA cells reached a purity of at least 90%. Overall study results and their limits: The TCR sequencing and HLA analysis was acknowledged to have included a relatively small number of individuals.

This sequence originates from a human donor with multiple sclerosis. Sequencing was performed on CD8+ T cells from PBMCs. The V gene is TRBV4-2 and the J gene is TRBJ2-7; the D gene identity is not certain. Read as DNA, the sequence is TGTGCCAGCAGCCATGGCGTGGCCTACGAGCAGTACTTC. This codes for CASSHGVAYEQYF.